The 5 T cell receptor beta chains reported below all come from one sample, sequenced in a study of T-cell reconstitution after alpha-beta-depleted transplantation in children. The TCRbeta library incorporated unique molecular identifiers. Via MiXCR, TCRdb re-called the PCR reads, giving one row per CDR3 protein. The sample has roughly 120,000 distinct CDR3 sequences; 20% to 25% are singletons. The input for sequencing was PBMCs, mostly from graft donor cells, taken 180 days after TCRalphabeta/CD19-depleted stem cell transplant. The receptors were sampled from a male patient aged 2-15 years who had a stem cell transplant for chronic granulomatous disease, so the T cells may come from the graft donor.

The chain joins TRBV28 to TRBJ1-5; the D gene is possibly TRBD1 (5 bases). This CDR3 spans 15 amino acids. From germline, CDR1 is MDHEN and CDR2 SYDVKM. V lost 6 bases, J lost 5 bases, and 17 bases lay in between. The CDR3 DNA follows: TGTGCCAGCAGCGAGGGGCAGGCCCGTTATCAGCCCCAGCATTTT. This translates into CASSEGQARYQPQHF.

This clonotype was found once. This chain uses TRBV3-1 with TRBJ2-5, with a weak D call TRBD2 (6 bases). CDR1 and CDR2 from the germline V gene are LGHDT and YNNKEL (reference sequence). The CDR3 consists of 19 residues. CDR3 amino acids: CTICQRRATSPSYQETQYF. CDR3 nucleotides: TGTACCATCTGCCAACGACGGGCGACTAGTCCCTCGTACCAAGAGACCCAGTACTTC.

The genes are TRBV9 and TRBJ2-2, with unresolved D. Germline CDR1 SGDLS, CDR2 YYNGEE. This CDR3 spans 13 amino acids. V shed 1 base and J shed 6 bases, with 7 bases lying between them. CDR3 in DNA: TGTGCCAGCAGCGTAAGGGTGGCCGGGGAGCTGTTTTTT. It yields the protein CASSVRVAGELFF.

The chain combines TRBV15 with TRBJ1-1; a possible D gene is TRBD1 (5 bases). V was trimmed by 1 base and J by 7 bases, leaving 10 bases between them. The CDR3 is made up of 13 amino acids. Germline V lookup: CDR1 LNHNV, CDR2 YYDKDF (reference sequence). CDR3 sequence reads: CATSRAWDGEAFF. In DNA form, the CDR3 reads TGTGCCACCAGCAGAGCGTGGGACGGTGAAGCTTTCTTT.

This clonotype was seen only a few times. This rearrangement joins TRBV4-3 to TRBJ2-7, with D uncertain. CDR3 length: 15 residues. Germline V lookup: CDR1 LGHNA, CDR2 YSLEER. V was clipped by 0 bases and J by 1 base, with 10 bases between them. In nucleotides, the CDR3 is TGCGCCAGCAGCCAAGATGGTCGTGGGTCCTACGAGCAGTACTTC. Amino acid sequence: CASSQDGRGSYEQYF.